This T cell receptor (beta chain) was obtained from a study of blood T cell repertoires in COVID-19. The overall study: Acute-phase and convalescent COVID-19 samples originated in the United States, Italy and Spain. PBMCs, B-cell-depleted T cells, or T cells provided the cDNA or gDNA that made up the material.

As processed by the authors: Amplification of reference gene primers was used by the study to estimate nucleated cell counts. Clones were read by immunoSEQ multiplex PCR, and TCRdb kept only the in-frame ones, dropping some. Clone size and V and J calls were adopted from that table, with D and trimming inferred from the DNA. There are some 74,000 clones in the sample; around 88% occur only once, and around 7.2% lies in the top ten. Notes on this clone: One end of the junction varies from germline; a read error may be responsible.

The CDR3 has 15 amino acids. Germline assignment: CDR1 KGHSH and CDR2 LQKENI. The V call is TRBV18, the J call TRBJ1-1; 10 positions agree with TRBD1. Material: peripheral blood. The source of this sequence is an elderly woman with acute or convalescent COVID-19. CDR3 DNA sequence: TGTGCCAGCTCACGGGGACAGGGGAGGAACGCTGAAGCTTTCTTT. This codes for CASSRGQGRNAEAFF.